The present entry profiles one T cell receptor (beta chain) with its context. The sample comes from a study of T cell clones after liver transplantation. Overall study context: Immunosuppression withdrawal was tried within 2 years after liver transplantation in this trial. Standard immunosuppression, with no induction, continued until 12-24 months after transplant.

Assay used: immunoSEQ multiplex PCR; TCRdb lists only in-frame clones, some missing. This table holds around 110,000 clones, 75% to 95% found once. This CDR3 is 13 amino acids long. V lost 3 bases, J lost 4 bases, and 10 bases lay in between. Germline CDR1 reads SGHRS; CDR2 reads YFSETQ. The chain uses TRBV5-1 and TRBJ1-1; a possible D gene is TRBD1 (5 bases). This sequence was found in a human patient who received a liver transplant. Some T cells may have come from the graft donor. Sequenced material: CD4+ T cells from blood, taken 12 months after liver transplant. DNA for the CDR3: TGCGCCAGCAGCTCGCAGGGAGGCACTGAAGCTTTCTTT. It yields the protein CASSSQGGTEAFF. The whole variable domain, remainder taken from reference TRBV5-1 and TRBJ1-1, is KAGVTQTPRYLIKTRGQQVTLSCSPISGHRSVSWYQQTPGQGLQFLFEYFSETQRNKGNFPGRFSGRQFSNSRSEMNVSTLELGDSALYLCASSSQGGTEAFFGQGTRLTVV.